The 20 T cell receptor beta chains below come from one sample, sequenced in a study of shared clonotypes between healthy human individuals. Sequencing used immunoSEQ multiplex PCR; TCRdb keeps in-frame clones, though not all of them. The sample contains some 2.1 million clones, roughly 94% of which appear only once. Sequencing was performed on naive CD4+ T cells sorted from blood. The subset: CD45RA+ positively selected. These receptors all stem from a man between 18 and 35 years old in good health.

CDR3 nucleotides: TGTGCCAGCAGCAATGGACCGATCCAAGAGACCCAGTACTTC. Translation: CASSNGPIQETQYF. The chain recombines TRBV5-4 with TRBJ2-5; D call uncertain. The V end lost 4 bases, the J end lost 1 base, and 11 bases lay between the germline ends. Germline CDR1 reads SGHNT; CDR2 reads YYREEE (reference sequence). CDR3 length equals 14 residues.

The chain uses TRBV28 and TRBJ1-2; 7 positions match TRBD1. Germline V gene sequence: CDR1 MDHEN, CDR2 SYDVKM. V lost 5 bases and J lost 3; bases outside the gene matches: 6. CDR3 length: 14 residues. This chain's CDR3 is CASSESGTDYGYTF. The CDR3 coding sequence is TGTGCCAGCAGTGAATCCGGGACAGACTATGGCTACACCTTC.

CDR3 DNA: TGTGCCTGGAGTTTTACCCAAGAGACCCAGTACTTC. This sequence encodes CAWSFTQETQYF. The chain combines TRBV30 with TRBJ2-5, with D unclear. This CDR3 is built from 12 residues. Germline CDR1 and CDR2: GTSNPN and SVGIG (reference sequence). Trimming removed 2 bases from V and 1 base from J, with 5 bases in between. Complete variable domain (other parts from reference TRBV30 and TRBJ2-5): SQTIHQWPATLVQPVGSPLSLECTVEGTSNPNLYWYRQAAGRGLQLLFYSVGIGQISSEVPQNLSASRPQDRQFILSSKKLLLSDSGFYLCAWSFTQETQYFGPGTRLLVL.

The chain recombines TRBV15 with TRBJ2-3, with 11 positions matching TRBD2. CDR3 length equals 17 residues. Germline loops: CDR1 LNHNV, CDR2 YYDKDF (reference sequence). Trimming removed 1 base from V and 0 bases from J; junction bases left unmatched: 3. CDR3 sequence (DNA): TGTGCCACCAGCAGAGGTGTAGCGGGAGGGAGCACAGATACGCAGTATTTT. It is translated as CATSRGVAGGSTDTQYF.

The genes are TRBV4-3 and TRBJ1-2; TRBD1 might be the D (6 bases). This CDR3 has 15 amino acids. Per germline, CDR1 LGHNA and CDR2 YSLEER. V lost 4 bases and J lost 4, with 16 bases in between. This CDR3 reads CASSRNRDSLYGYTF. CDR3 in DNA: TGCGCCAGCAGCCGGAACAGGGACTCCCTCTATGGCTACACCTTC.

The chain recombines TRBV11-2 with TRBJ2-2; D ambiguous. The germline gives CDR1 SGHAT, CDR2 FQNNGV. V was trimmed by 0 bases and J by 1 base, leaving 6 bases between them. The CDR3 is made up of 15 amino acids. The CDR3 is CASSLDPGNTGELFF. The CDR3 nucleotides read TGTGCCAGCAGCTTAGACCCAGGGAACACCGGGGAGCTGTTTTTT.

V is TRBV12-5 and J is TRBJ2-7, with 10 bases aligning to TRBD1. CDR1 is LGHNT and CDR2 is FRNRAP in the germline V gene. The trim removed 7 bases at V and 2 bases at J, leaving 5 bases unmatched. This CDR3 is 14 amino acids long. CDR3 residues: CASVGTGETYEQYF. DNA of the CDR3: TGTGCTAGTGTTGGGACAGGGGAAACCTACGAGCAGTACTTC.

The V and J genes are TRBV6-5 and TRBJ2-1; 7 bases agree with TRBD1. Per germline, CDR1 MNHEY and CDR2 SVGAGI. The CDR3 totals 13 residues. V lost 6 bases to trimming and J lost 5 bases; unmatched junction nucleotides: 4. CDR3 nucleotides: TGTGCCAGCAGACAGGGGCGGAACAATGAGCAGTTCTTC. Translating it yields CASRQGRNNEQFF.

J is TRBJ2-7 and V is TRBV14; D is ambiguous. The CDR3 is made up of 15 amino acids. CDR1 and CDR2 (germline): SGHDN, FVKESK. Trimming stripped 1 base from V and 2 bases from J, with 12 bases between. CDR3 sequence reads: CASSQGWRGPYEQYF. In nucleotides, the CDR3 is TGTGCCAGCAGCCAAGGGTGGCGAGGCCCCTACGAGCAGTACTTC.

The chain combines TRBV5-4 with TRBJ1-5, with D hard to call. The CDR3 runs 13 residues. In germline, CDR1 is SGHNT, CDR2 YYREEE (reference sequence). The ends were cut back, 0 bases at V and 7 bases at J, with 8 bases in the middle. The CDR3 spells CASSLDYNQPQHF. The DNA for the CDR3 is TGTGCCAGCAGCTTGGACTACAACCAGCCCCAGCATTTT.

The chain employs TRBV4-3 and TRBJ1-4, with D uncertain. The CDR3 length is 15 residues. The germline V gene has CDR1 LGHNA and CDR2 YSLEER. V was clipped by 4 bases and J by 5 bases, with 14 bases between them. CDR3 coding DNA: TGCGCCAGCAGCCGCACGGTCTCCCCCAATGAAAAACTGTTTTTT. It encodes CASSRTVSPNEKLFF.

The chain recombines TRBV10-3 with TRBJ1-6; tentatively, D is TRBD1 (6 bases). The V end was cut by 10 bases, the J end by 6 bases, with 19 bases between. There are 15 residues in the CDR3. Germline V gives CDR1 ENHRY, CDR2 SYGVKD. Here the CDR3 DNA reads TGTGCCACAACGACAGGCCCAGTTATTAATTCACCCCTCCACTTT. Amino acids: CATTTGPVINSPLHF.

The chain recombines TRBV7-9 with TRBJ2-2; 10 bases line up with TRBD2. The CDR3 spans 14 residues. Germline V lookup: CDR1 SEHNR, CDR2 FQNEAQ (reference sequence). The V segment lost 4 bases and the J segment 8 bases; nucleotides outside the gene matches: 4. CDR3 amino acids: CASSSSGGMGELFF. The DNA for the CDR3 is TGTGCCAGCAGCTCTAGCGGGGGCATGGGGGAGCTGTTTTTT. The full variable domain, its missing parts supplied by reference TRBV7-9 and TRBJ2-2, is DTGVSQNPRHKITKRGQNVTFRCDPISEHNRLYWYRQTLGQGPEFLTYFQNEAQLEKSRLLSDRFSAERPKGSFSTLEIQRTEQGDSAMYLCASSSSGGMGELFFGEGSRLTVL.

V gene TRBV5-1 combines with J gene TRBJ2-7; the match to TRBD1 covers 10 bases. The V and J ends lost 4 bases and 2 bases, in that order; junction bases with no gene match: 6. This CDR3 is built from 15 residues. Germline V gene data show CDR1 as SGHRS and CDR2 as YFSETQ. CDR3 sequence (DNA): TGCGCCAGCAGCAGCACGGGACAGGGGCCCTACGAGCAGTACTTC. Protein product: CASSSTGQGPYEQYF.

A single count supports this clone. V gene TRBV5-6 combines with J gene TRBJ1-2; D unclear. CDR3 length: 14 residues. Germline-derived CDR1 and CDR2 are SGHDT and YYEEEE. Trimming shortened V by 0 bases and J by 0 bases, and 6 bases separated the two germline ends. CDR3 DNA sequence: TGTGCCAGCAGCTTGGGCATACCTAACTATGGCTACACCTTC. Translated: CASSLGIPNYGYTF.

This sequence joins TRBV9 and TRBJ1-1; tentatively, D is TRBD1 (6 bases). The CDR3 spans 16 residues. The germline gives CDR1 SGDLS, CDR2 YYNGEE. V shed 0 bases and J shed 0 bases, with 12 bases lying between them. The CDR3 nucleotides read TGTGCCAGCAGCGTAGAGTCAGGGGCCTTGAACACTGAAGCTTTCTTT. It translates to CASSVESGALNTEAFF.

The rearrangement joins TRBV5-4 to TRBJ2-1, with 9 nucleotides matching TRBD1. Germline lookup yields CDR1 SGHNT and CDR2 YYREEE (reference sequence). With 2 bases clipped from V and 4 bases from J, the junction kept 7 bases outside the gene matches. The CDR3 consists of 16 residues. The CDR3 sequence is CASSFSGTGLYNEQFF. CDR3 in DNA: TGTGCCAGCAGCTTTTCCGGGACAGGGCTTTACAATGAGCAGTTCTTC. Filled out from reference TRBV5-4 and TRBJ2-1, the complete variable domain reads ETGVTQSPTHLIKTRGQQVTLRCSSQSGHNTVSWYQQALGQGPQFIFQYYREEENGRGNFPPRFSGLQFPNYSSELNVNALELDDSALYLCASSFSGTGLYNEQFFGPGTRLTVL.

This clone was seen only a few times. CDR3 amino acids: CASSEVPRSGNTIYF. The CDR3 DNA sequence: TGTGCCAGCAGTGAAGTTCCTCGCTCTGGAAACACCATATATTTT. The chain recombines TRBV6-1 with TRBJ1-3; D not resolved. Germline-derived CDR1 and CDR2 are MNHNS and SASEGT. The CDR3 sequence is 15 residues long. Trimming took 1 base from V and 0 from J, leaving 7 bases between them.

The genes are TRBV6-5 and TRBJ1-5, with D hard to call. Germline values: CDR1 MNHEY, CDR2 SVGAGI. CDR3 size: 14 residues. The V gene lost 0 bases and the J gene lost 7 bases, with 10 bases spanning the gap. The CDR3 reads CASSYSRTGQPQHF. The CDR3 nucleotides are TGTGCCAGCAGTTACTCGCGGACGGGGCAGCCCCAGCATTTT.

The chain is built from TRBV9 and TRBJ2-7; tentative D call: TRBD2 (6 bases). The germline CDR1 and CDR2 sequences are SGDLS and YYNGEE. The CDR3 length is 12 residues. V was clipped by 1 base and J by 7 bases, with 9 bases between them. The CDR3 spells CASSVIGGEQYF. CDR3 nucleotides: TGTGCCAGCAGCGTAATTGGAGGGGAGCAGTACTTC.